These 29 T cell receptor beta chains originate from one sample sequenced in a study of blood T cells in healthy people across ages. A sample-barcoded 5' primer and a J-beta primer mix were used in a second PCR of roughly 6 to 11 cycles. MiXCR was run by TCRdb on the 5' RACE reads, yielding one entry per CDR3 protein. The sample has around 650,000 distinct CDR3 sequences, about 32% seen once; the top ten hold 15%. Sequences were obtained from blood. The receptor source for this set is an elderly woman in good health.

The rearrangement uses TRBV7-2 and TRBJ1-4; D perhaps matches TRBD1 (5 bases). Germline V gives CDR1 SGHTA, CDR2 FQGNSA. The CDR3 consists of 16 residues. V gave up 3 bases and J gave up 1 base, with 12 bases separating them. CDR3 residues: CASSLGWDGTNEKLFF. DNA of the CDR3: TGTGCCAGCAGCTTGGGCTGGGACGGAACTAATGAAAAACTGTTTTTT.

This clonotype has just a few counts. The rearrangement links TRBV5-1 to TRBJ2-2, with D perhaps TRBD1 (6 bases). Germline V gene data show CDR1 as SGHRS and CDR2 as YFSETQ. V lost 3 bases and J lost 5, with 17 bases in between. The length of the CDR3 is 16 residues. In DNA, the CDR3 is TGCGCCAGCAGCTCCAGGGGAGCTGTGGAAACCGGGGAGCTGTTTTTT. Its protein product is CASSSRGAVETGELFF.

This clonotype was recorded at least ten times. The V gene is TRBV6-2 or TRBV6-3, the J gene TRBJ1-2; 7 nucleotides align to TRBD1. The CDR3 is made up of 14 amino acids. Germline CDR1 is MNHEY and CDR2 is SVGEGT. J was trimmed by 4 bases and V by 8 bases; bases with no gene match: 10. Written as DNA, the CDR3 is TGTGCCAGCGGAACCCGGACAGGTAGCTATGGCTACACCTTC. Translated, it gives CASGTRTGSYGYTF.

The V gene is TRBV7-3, the J gene TRBJ2-7; D perhaps matches TRBD1 (6 bases). Deletions cut 2 bases from V and 3 bases from J, with 20 bases between. The CDR3 has 17 residues. Germline loops: CDR1 SGHTA, CDR2 FQGTGA. The CDR3 coding sequence is TGTGCCAGCAGCTTAGAGTGGGTGGACAGCGAAGACTACGAGCAGTACTTC. Its translation: CASSLEWVDSEDYEQYF.

In its sample, this clonotype was seen a few times. This chain connects TRBV6-2 or TRBV6-3 to TRBJ1-1; TRBD1 agrees at 11 bases. Germline trimming cut 2 bases from V and 0 bases from J; bases unmatched to any gene: 5. CDR3 length: 17 residues. CDR1 and CDR2 from the germline V gene are MNHEY and SVGEGT. The CDR3 nucleotides read TGTGCCAGCAGTTACGGTCCGGGACAGGGGGTGAACACTGAAGCTTTCTTT. This gives the protein CASSYGPGQGVNTEAFF.

This chain connects TRBV7-9 to TRBJ2-1; tentatively, D is TRBD1 or TRBD2 (5 bases each). CDR3 length: 16 amino acids. Germline V gives CDR1 SEHNR, CDR2 FQNEAQ (reference sequence). The ends were cut back, 2 bases at V and 2 bases at J, with 13 bases in the middle. The CDR3 region is CASSLSLSGPYNEQFF. CDR3 DNA sequence: TGTGCCAGCAGCTTATCGTTGTCGGGGCCCTACAATGAGCAGTTCTTC. The entire variable domain, with the rest obtained from reference TRBV7-9 and TRBJ2-1, is as follows: DTGVSQNPRHKITKRGQNVTFRCDPISEHNRLYWYRQTLGQGPEFLTYFQNEAQLEKSRLLSDRFSAERPKGSFSTLEIQRTEQGDSAMYLCASSLSLSGPYNEQFFGPGTRLTVL.

The chain links TRBV20-1 to TRBJ2-7; D is unresolved. CDR3 length: 13 amino acids. V was shortened by 1 base and J by 2 bases, with 9 bases between the two germline ends. The germline CDR1 and CDR2 sequences are DFQATT and SNEGSKA (reference sequence). This CDR3 reads CSARVRYTYEQYF. The CDR3 DNA sequence: TGCAGTGCTAGAGTAAGGTACACCTACGAGCAGTACTTC.

This clonotype has ten or more counts. V and J are TRBV5-1 and TRBJ2-4, with 10 positions matching TRBD2. Trimming removed 3 bases from V and 1 base from J; junction bases left unmatched: 13. This CDR3 contains 19 residues. The germline gives CDR1 SGHRS, CDR2 YFSETQ. Written as DNA, the CDR3 is TGCGCCAGCAGCTCGCCGCTAGCGGGGGCCCCCCGGGCCAAAAACATTCAGTACTTC. Translated, it gives CASSSPLAGAPRAKNIQYF.

This sequence joins TRBV6-5 and TRBJ2-1; 9 bases map to TRBD2. CDR3 length: 15 amino acids. J was trimmed by 10 bases and V by 3 bases; bases with no gene match: 10. Germline V gene lookup returns CDR1 MNHEY and CDR2 SVGAGI. CDR3 sequence (DNA): TGTGCCAGCAGTTATCAGGGCCTAGCGGGGAAGGAGCAGTTCTTC. Translating it yields CASSYQGLAGKEQFF.

There are a few counts of this clonotype. DNA of the CDR3: TGTGCCAGCAGCTCAGACAGTTATAATTCACCCCTCCACTTT. It yields the protein CASSSDSYNSPLHF. This chain links TRBV7-3 with TRBJ1-6; D is perhaps TRBD1 (5 bases). Germline-derived CDR1 and CDR2 are SGHTA and FQGTGA. Between the trimmed V and J ends, which lost 4 bases and 4 bases, there was a span of 8 bases. The length of the CDR3 is 14 residues.

V gene TRBV5-4 combines with J gene TRBJ2-7, with no clear D. CDR1 SGHNT and CDR2 YYREEE come from the germline V gene (reference sequence). Deletions cut 0 bases from V and 9 bases from J, with 16 bases between. The CDR3 is made up of 14 amino acids. The CDR3 nucleotides read TGTGCCAGCAGCTTGGACGGCGGCTCCTGCGGGCAGTACTTC. Translating gives CASSLDGGSCGQYF.

This clonotype was observed many times. CDR3 nucleotides: TGCAGCGTTCCGAGCGGGGGTGGAGAGACCCAGTACTTC. Translated: CSVPSGGGETQYF. The chain carries TRBV29-1 and TRBJ2-5; 8 positions agree with TRBD2. CDR3 size: 13 residues. Germline lookup yields CDR1 SQVTM and CDR2 ANQGSEA. The V and J ends lost 5 bases and 4 bases, in that order; junction bases with no gene match: 6.

J is TRBJ1-3 and V is TRBV10-3; D might be TRBD1 (5 bases). The V and J ends lost 6 bases and 0 bases respectively, with 21 bases between them. The CDR3 is made up of 18 amino acids. CDR1 is ENHRY, CDR2 SYGVKD, per germline. The CDR3 sequence: CAIRTGTADYFSGNTIYF. CDR3 in DNA: TGTGCCATCAGGACCGGGACCGCCGACTATTTCTCTGGAAACACCATATATTTT.

The sample holds a few counts of this clonotype. Here the CDR3 DNA reads TGTGCCAGCATGAGCCAGGGGATAGGCGACACTGAAGCTTTCTTT. It is translated as CASMSQGIGDTEAFF. This chain links TRBV2 with TRBJ1-1; D possibly corresponds to TRBD1 (6 bases). This CDR3 is 15 amino acids long. The V end was cut by 7 bases, the J end by 3 bases, with 18 bases between. Germline V gene sequence: CDR1 SNHLY, CDR2 FYNNEI.

This clonotype was seen only a few times. The chain has TRBV3-1 and TRBJ1-1, with a weak D call TRBD1 (5 bases). This CDR3 contains 14 residues. Between the trimmed V and J ends, which lost 0 bases and 4 bases, there was a span of 9 bases. Germline CDR1 and CDR2: LGHDT and YNNKEL (reference sequence). CDR3 sequence: CASSQDQGGTEAFF. The DNA for the CDR3 is TGTGCCAGCAGCCAAGATCAGGGTGGCACTGAAGCTTTCTTT.

The gene calls are TRBV12-5 and TRBJ2-5; D not resolved. The CDR3 covers 15 residues. V shed 1 base and J shed 5 bases, with 14 bases lying between them. The V gene's germline CDR1 is LGHNT and CDR2 FRNRAP. The CDR3 DNA is TGTGCTAGTGGTTTGGACCGGGTGGGCTTTGAGACCCAGTACTTC. It yields the protein CASGLDRVGFETQYF.

The V call is TRBV2, the J call TRBJ1-1; weak D call: TRBD1 (6 bases). V lost 10 bases and J lost 1, with 13 bases in between. The CDR3 consists of 13 residues. Germline CDR1 and CDR2: SNHLY and FYNNEI. CDR3 coding DNA: TGTGCCACAGGAGGACAGAAGAACACTGAAGCTTTCTTT. Protein sequence: CATGGQKNTEAFF.

There are many counts of this clonotype. The chain joins TRBV7-9 to TRBJ2-1, with D possibly TRBD1 on 5 matching bases. The V and J ends lost 2 bases and 8 bases respectively, with 10 bases between them. This CDR3 is built from 13 residues. CDR1 and CDR2 from the germline V gene are SEHNR and FQNEAQ (reference sequence). CDR3 sequence: CASSLFRGDEQFF. The CDR3 nucleotides read TGTGCCAGCAGCTTATTTAGGGGTGATGAGCAGTTCTTC.

V is TRBV7-9 and J is TRBJ2-3; D is undetermined. V lost 5 bases and J lost 1, with 13 bases in between. The V gene's germline CDR1 is SEHNR and CDR2 FQNEAQ (reference sequence). The length of the CDR3 is 15 residues. CDR3 amino acids: CASSVEAGRTDTQYF. For the CDR3, the DNA is TGTGCCAGCAGCGTAGAGGCTGGACGCACAGATACGCAGTATTTT.

Many counts were recorded for this clonotype. This sequence joins TRBV7-8 and TRBJ2-7, with 11 bases fitting TRBD2. Germline CDR1 and CDR2: SGHVS and FQNEAQ. The CDR3 is 15 amino acids. With V trimmed by 4 bases and J by 3 bases, 5 bases remained unmatched. CDR3 sequence reads: CASSSLAGALYEQYF. Written as DNA, the CDR3 is TGTGCCAGCAGCTCACTAGCGGGGGCACTCTACGAGCAGTACTTC.

This clonotype was seen ten or more times. V usage is TRBV7-7 and J usage is TRBJ2-7, with D maybe TRBD2 (5 bases). This CDR3 has 13 residues. The V and J ends lost 3 bases and 7 bases respectively, with 13 bases between them. Germline values: CDR1 SSHAT, CDR2 FNYEAQ (reference sequence). In DNA, the CDR3 is TGTGCCAGCAGCTTCGGACCCGGCGGGGAGCAGTACTTC. Protein product: CASSFGPGGEQYF. The complete variable domain, with remaining parts taken from reference TRBV7-7 and TRBJ2-7, reads GAGVSQSPRYKVTKRGQDVTLRCDPISSHATLYWYQQALGQGPEFLTYFNYEAQPDKSGLPSDRFSAERPEGSISTLTIQRTEQRDSAMYRCASSFGPGGEQYFGPGTRLTVT.

This clonotype was seen repeatedly, ten times or more. This chain uses TRBV6-6 with TRBJ1-5; 8 nucleotides agree with TRBD1. The CDR3 is 15 amino acids. J gave up 0 bases and V 5 bases, and 3 bases lay outside the gene matches. From germline, CDR1 is MNHNY and CDR2 SVGAGI (reference sequence). Here the CDR3 DNA reads TGTGCCAGCAGTGACAGGGGCAATAGCAATCAGCCCCAGCATTTT. As protein: CASSDRGNSNQPQHF.

This clonotype was seen many times. The genes are TRBV20-1 and TRBJ2-3, with TRBD2 identical over 8 bases. Germline values: CDR1 DFQATT, CDR2 SNEGSKA (reference sequence). Trimming removed 0 bases from V and 2 bases from J; junction bases left unmatched: 4. CDR3 length equals 15 residues. CDR3 region: CSARDLRGDTDTQYF. CDR3 coding DNA: TGCAGTGCTAGAGATTTGCGGGGGGACACAGATACGCAGTATTTT.

Concerning this clonotype: Since a much larger clone is just one base distant, this may be a read error. The chain is built from TRBV20-1 and TRBJ1-2, with 8 bases identical to TRBD1. Germline CDR1 DFQATT, CDR2 SNEGSKA (reference sequence). The CDR3 loop spans 14 amino acids. CDR3 residues: CNVEPSTGVYGYTF. CDR3 DNA: TGCAATGTTGAACCCTCGACAGGGGTCTATGGCTACACCTTC.

The rearrangement links TRBV18 to TRBJ2-5; perhaps TRBD2 as D (5 bases). The CDR3 spans 16 residues. V shed 2 bases and J shed 5 bases, with 18 bases lying between them. Germline V gives CDR1 KGHSH, CDR2 LQKENI. The CDR3 loop reads CASSPTRGSDWETQYF. The CDR3, as DNA: TGTGCCAGCTCACCAACCCGGGGTAGTGATTGGGAGACCCAGTACTTC. Drawing the rest from reference TRBV18 and TRBJ2-5, the complete variable domain is NAGVMQNPRHLVRRRGQEARLRCSPMKGHSHVYWYRQLPEEGLKFMVYLQKENIIDESGMPKERFSAEFPKEGPSILRIQQVVRGDSAAYFCASSPTRGSDWETQYFGPGTRLLVL.

V gene TRBV5-1 combines with J gene TRBJ2-5, with D perhaps given as TRBD1 or TRBD2 (5 bases each). The CDR3 sequence is 11 residues long. The germline gives CDR1 SGHRS, CDR2 YFSETQ. V lost 10 bases to trimming and J lost 4 bases, with 11 bases between them. In DNA form, the CDR3 reads TGCGCCTCGCATGGGGGAGAGACCCAGTACTTC. Encoded protein: CASHGGETQYF.

In its sample, this clonotype was seen a few times. The V call is TRBV6-5, the J call TRBJ1-1, with 7 bases aligning to TRBD1. Trimming took 6 bases from V and 3 from J; bases not matched to a gene: 13. The CDR3 runs 16 residues. Looked up from germline, CDR1 is MNHEY and CDR2 is SVGAGI. CDR3 bases: TGTGCCAGCAGCCGACCACCGACAGGGTTGGACACTGAAGCTTTCTTT. Translating it yields CASSRPPTGLDTEAFF.

As regards this clonotype: This clone may be a read error of a much larger clone one base away. This chain uses TRBV6-6 with TRBJ2-7, with 8 bases lining up with TRBD2. The CDR3 is made up of 14 amino acids. The germline CDR1 and CDR2 sequences are MNHNY and SVGAGI (reference sequence). The CDR3 is CASRPPGLVYELYF. Written as DNA, the CDR3 is TGTGCCAGCAGACCTCCGGGACTAGTCTACGAGCTGTACTTC.

The J gene is TRBJ2-3, the V gene TRBV20-1; TRBD2 matches 8 bases. J lost 2 bases, V lost 0 bases, and 7 bases had no gene match. Germline CDR1 is DFQATT and CDR2 is SNEGSKA (reference sequence). The length of the CDR3 is 16 residues. The CDR3: CSARDRGGGPTDTQYF. The CDR3 DNA is TGCAGTGCTAGAGATCGGGGGGGAGGCCCCACAGATACGCAGTATTTT.